This T cell receptor beta chain was obtained from a study of fetal regulatory T cell absence and autoimmunity. Study at large: Exocrine pancreas autoimmunity occurred in IPEX patients lacking clinical diabetes.

A remark on this clone: The antigen remains unidentified.

CDR3 length: 15 residues. V lost 1 base, J lost 1 base, and 3 bases stayed unmatched. Germline CDR1 and CDR2: SGHKS and YYEKEE (reference sequence). Sequencing was at survey level. Method: immunoSEQ multiplex PCR; TCRdb's copy keeps in-frame clones and lacks some. Found here are more than 85,000 clones, about two thirds of them singletons; the top ten hold about 2.1%. Overall study findings and caveats: Some top pancreas TCR clones were over 85-fold enriched versus cord blood.

The chain recombines TRBV5-5 with TRBJ2-7; 9 positions agree with TRBD1. Sequencing was done on a sample of pancreas tissue. This receptor was identified in a male donor with IPEX syndrome. CDR3 in amino acids: CASSLTGGGSYEQYF. The CDR3, as DNA: TGTGCCAGCAGCTTGACAGGGGGCGGATCCTACGAGCAGTACTTC.